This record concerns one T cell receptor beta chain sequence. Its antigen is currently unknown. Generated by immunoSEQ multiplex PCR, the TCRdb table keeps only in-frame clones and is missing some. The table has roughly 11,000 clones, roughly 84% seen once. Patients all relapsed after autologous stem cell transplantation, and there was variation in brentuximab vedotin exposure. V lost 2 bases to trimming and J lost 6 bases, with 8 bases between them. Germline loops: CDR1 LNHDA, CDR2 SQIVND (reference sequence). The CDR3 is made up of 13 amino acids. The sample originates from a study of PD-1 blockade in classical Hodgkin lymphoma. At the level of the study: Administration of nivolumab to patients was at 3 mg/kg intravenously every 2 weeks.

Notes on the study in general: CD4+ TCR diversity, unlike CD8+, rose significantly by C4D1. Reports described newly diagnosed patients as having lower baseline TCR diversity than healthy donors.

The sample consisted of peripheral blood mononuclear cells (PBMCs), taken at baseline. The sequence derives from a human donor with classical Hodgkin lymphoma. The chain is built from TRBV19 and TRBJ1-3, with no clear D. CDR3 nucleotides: TGTGCCAGTAGTATAACGGCTAAAAACACCATATATTTT. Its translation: CASSITAKNTIYF. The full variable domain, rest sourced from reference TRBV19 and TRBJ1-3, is DGGITQSPKYLFRKEGQNVTLSCEQNLNHDAMYWYRQDPGQGLRLIYYSQIVNDFQKGDIAEGYSVSREKKESFPLTVTSAQKNPTAFYLCASSITAKNTIYFGEGSWLTVV.